This TCR beta chain derives from a study of control samples from healthy donors and cancer patients. This CDR3 spans 14 amino acids. V was trimmed by 3 bases and J by 8 bases, leaving 16 bases between them. The germline V gene has CDR1 LNHDA and CDR2 SQIVND (reference sequence). Sequencing used immunoSEQ multiplex PCR; TCRdb keeps in-frame clones, though not all of them. The sample lists 98,000 or so clones, almost 85% occurring once. The count of this clone is one. The sample consisted of blood. The sequence was obtained from a young man in good health. The V gene is TRBV19, the J gene TRBJ1-1; D uncertain. The CDR3 is CASSIQDGEKEAFF. The CDR3 coding sequence is TGTGCCAGTAGTATCCAGGACGGGGAGAAAGAAGCTTTCTTT.